The 15 T cell receptor beta chains given below trace back to one sample, sequenced in a study of human T cells and chemical hapten exposure. Regarding time point: healthy volunteer bleed at 2 weeks. It was from unfractionated whole blood that total RNA was extracted. TCRdb analysed the RACE reads with MiXCR anew, one entry per CDR3 protein. The table includes over 85,000 distinct CDR3 sequences, approximately 9% detected once. The sequencing input was whole blood. The receptors shown here come from a female donor in good health. Some clones in this sample may be carry-over from other donors' samples.

The chain recombines TRBV7-9 with TRBJ1-6; the D is unclear. The germline V and J ends were trimmed by 5 bases and 6 bases, with 5 bases remaining between them. The CDR3 has 12 amino acids. Germline loops: CDR1 SEHNR, CDR2 FQNEAQ (reference sequence). CDR3 DNA sequence: TGTGCCAGCAGCAGCGGTAATTCACCCCTCCACTTT. It codes for CASSSGNSPLHF.

This clonotype was detected ten times or more. This sequence joins TRBV6-5 and TRBJ1-3, with D tentatively TRBD1 (5 bases). This CDR3 is built from 16 residues. V lost 2 bases and J 3 bases, leaving 14 bases between the germline ends. Germline CDR1 and CDR2: MNHEY and SVGAGI. The CDR3 loop reads CASSYRWGTVGNTIYF. CDR3 nucleotide sequence: TGTGCCAGCAGTTACCGTTGGGGGACCGTTGGAAACACCATATATTTT.

This clonotype was observed a handful of times. The CDR3 DNA reads TGTGCCATCAGTGAGGGCCACGGCAATCAGCCCCAGCATTTT. It encodes CAISEGHGNQPQHF. This rearrangement joins TRBV10-3 to TRBJ1-5; D remains ambiguous. The germline gives CDR1 ENHRY, CDR2 SYGVKD. This CDR3 contains 14 residues. Trimming stripped 2 bases from V and 2 bases from J, with 7 bases between.

This clonotype was observed at least ten times. The chain links TRBV28 to TRBJ2-7; no clear D. The CDR3 spans 14 residues. The V end was cut by 6 bases, the J end by 1 base, with 13 bases between. Germline-derived CDR1 and CDR2 are MDHEN and SYDVKM. CDR3 sequence reads: CASSPIWGSYEQYF. CDR3 bases: TGTGCCAGCAGCCCCATTTGGGGTTCCTACGAGCAGTACTTC.

The chain joins TRBV25-1 to TRBJ2-6; the D gene could be TRBD1 or TRBD2 (5 bases each). CDR1 and CDR2 from the germline V gene are MGHDK and SYGVNS. Trimming left V 7 bases short and J 0 bases short, with 16 bases between. The CDR3 contains 17 residues. CDR3: CASTPRGGLSGANVLTF. CDR3 DNA: TGTGCCAGCACCCCTCGGGGCGGCCTCTCTGGGGCCAACGTCCTGACTTTC.

The V call is TRBV20-1, the J call TRBJ2-6; D gene ambiguous. Germline CDR1 reads DFQATT; CDR2 reads SNEGSKA (reference sequence). CDR3 length: 15 amino acids. V lost 6 bases, J lost 1 base, and 13 bases lay in between. CDR3 DNA sequence: TGCAGTGCGACTGCACATGCATCTGGGGCCAACGTCCTGACTTTC. Translating gives CSATAHASGANVLTF.

This clonotype was recorded a few times. The chain employs TRBV19 and TRBJ1-2, with no clear D. Trimming cost V 1 base and J 3 bases, with 6 bases left between them. The CDR3 is 13 residues long. Germline V gene lookup returns CDR1 LNHDA and CDR2 SQIVND (reference sequence). The CDR3 is CASSIGRDYGYTF. DNA of the CDR3: TGTGCCAGTAGTATAGGGAGGGACTATGGCTACACCTTC.

This rearrangement joins TRBV7-2 to TRBJ2-4; no firm D call. The CDR3 consists of 15 residues. Trimming stripped 1 base from V and 6 bases from J, with 13 bases between. Germline values: CDR1 SGHTA, CDR2 FQGNSA. Written as DNA, the CDR3 is TGTGCCAGCAGCTTAGAGGGCGTCTTGGGAAACATTCAGTACTTC. Translated: CASSLEGVLGNIQYF.

The sample holds many counts of this clonotype. The genes are TRBV6-4 and TRBJ2-3; no reliable D call. Germline CDR1 reads MRHNA; CDR2 reads SNTAGT. CDR3 length: 15 amino acids. Trimming cost V 4 bases and J 0 bases, with 11 bases left between them. CDR3 residues: CASSVADGSTDTQYF. CDR3 nucleotide sequence: TGTGCCAGCAGTGTTGCGGACGGCAGCACAGATACGCAGTATTTT.

Remarks on this clonotype: The germline gene is not matched at one end of the junction; a read error may be the cause. The chain has TRBV7-2 and TRBJ2-3, with D perhaps TRBD2 (6 bases). Looked up from germline, CDR1 is SGHTA and CDR2 is FQGNSA. CDR3 length: 17 amino acids. This CDR3 is CASSLPPPSERWDKQYF. The CDR3 nucleotides are TGTGCCAGCAGCTTACCGCCCCCTAGCGAGAGGTGGGATAAGCAGTATTTT.

Only a few counts were recorded for this clonotype. The chain carries TRBV6-1 and TRBJ2-1, with 7 bases aligning to TRBD2. The CDR3 is 13 amino acids. The germline CDR1 and CDR2 sequences are MNHNS and SASEGT. V dropped 6 bases and J dropped 8; count of bases not matched to a gene: 7. CDR3 protein: CASRRTSHYEQFF. The CDR3 DNA reads TGTGCCAGCAGAAGGACTAGTCACTATGAGCAGTTCTTC.

The CDR3 reads CSARAGTMLTGELFF. The DNA of the CDR3 is TGCAGTGCTAGGGCCGGGACCATGCTCACCGGGGAGCTGTTTTTT. The chain has TRBV20-1 and TRBJ2-2; either TRBD1 or TRBD2 may fit D (5 bases each). The length of the CDR3 is 15 residues. Germline CDR1 DFQATT, CDR2 SNEGSKA (reference sequence). The V gene lost 3 bases and the J gene lost 4 bases, with 15 bases spanning the gap.

The chain joins TRBV6-1 to TRBJ2-7; D is perhaps TRBD1 (6 bases). The germline V gene has CDR1 MNHNS and CDR2 SASEGT. The germline V and J ends were trimmed by 0 bases and 2 bases, with 11 bases remaining between them. This CDR3 has 15 amino acids. This chain's CDR3 is CASSEAQDSPYEQYF. DNA for the CDR3: TGTGCCAGCAGTGAAGCGCAGGACAGTCCCTACGAGCAGTACTTC.

The genes are TRBV7-9 and TRBJ1-1; D gene unclear. V lost 7 bases to trimming and J lost 5 bases, with 14 bases between them. The CDR3 contains 13 residues. CDR1 SEHNR and CDR2 FQNEAQ come from the germline V gene (reference sequence). This CDR3 reads CASTTHRETEAFF. The CDR3 DNA sequence: TGTGCCAGCACCACCCATCGGGAAACTGAAGCTTTCTTT.

The J gene is TRBJ1-4, the V gene TRBV7-9, with 9 bases fitting TRBD1. Unmatched junction bases numbered 3, after V lost 2 bases and J lost 5 bases. This CDR3 is built from 15 residues. CDR1 and CDR2 (germline): SEHNR, FQNEAQ (reference sequence). CDR3 DNA: TGTGCCAGCAGCTTATACGGGACAGGGAATGAAAAACTGTTTTTT. This translates into CASSLYGTGNEKLFF.